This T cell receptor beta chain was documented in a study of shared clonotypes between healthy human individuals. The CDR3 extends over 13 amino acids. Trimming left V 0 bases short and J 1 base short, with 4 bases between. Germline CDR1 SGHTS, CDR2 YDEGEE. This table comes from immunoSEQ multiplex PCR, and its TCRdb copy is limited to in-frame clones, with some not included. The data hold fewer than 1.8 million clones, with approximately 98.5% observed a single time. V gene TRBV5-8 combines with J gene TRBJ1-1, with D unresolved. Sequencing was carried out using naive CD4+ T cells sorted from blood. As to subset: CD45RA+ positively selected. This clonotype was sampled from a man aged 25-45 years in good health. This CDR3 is CASSLGPNTEAFF. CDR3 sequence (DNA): TGTGCCAGCAGCTTGGGTCCGAACACTGAAGCTTTCTTT.